The present entry profiles one T cell receptor beta chain with its context. It has no known antigen specificity. Base quality data are lacking; no much larger clone is found one base away. The sample belongs to a study of CD8 T cells in Susac syndrome (dated by TCRdb to about 2019). About the full investigation: Of the Susac syndrome patients who were sequenced, eight were in clinical remission while about six had clinically active disease. At blood withdrawal, Susac syndrome patients were either therapy-naive, taking corticosteroids (in some cases with IVIg as well), or taking IVIg alone. Whether CD8+ T cell activation and differentiation in Susac syndrome was antigen driven was tested using repertoire sequencing. Results the study describes overall, beyond this receptor: In the CD4+ T cell repertoire of Susac syndrome patients, clonal expansion was not detected. The study acknowledged that relatively few individuals were included in the TCR sequencing and HLA analysis.

Peripheral blood CD8+ and CD4+ T cells from healthy donors, Susac syndrome patients and multiple sclerosis patients were profiled by high-throughput TCR beta sequencing. The Susac syndrome patients fulfilled recently defined diagnostic criteria for either definite or probable disease. Bulk CD8+ and CD4+ T cells were purified by magnetic negative isolation, whereas CD8+ TEMRA cells were enriched by FACS. Blood was collected in EDTA tubes and processed within 24 hours, with PBMCs isolated through density gradient centrifugation. PBMCs intended for TCR sequencing were frozen in liquid nitrogen and were later thawed in a 37 degrees C water bath. A purity of at least 90% was achieved for sorted or isolated CD4+, CD8+ and CD8+ TEMRA cells. RNA was extracted using the RNeasy kit, and roughly 0.5 to 1 ug of the RNA was reverse transcribed with random hexamers. TCR beta CDR3 regions were amplified with the immunoSEQ multiplex PCR assay covering 54 Vbeta and 13 Jbeta segments. To correct PCR amplification bias, a synthetic template baseline was used for both primer optimization and computational correction. The source study handled its data this way. Reads were assigned to V, D and J genes according to IMGT and analyzed in immunoSEQ Analyzer, with only productive sequences retained. Clonality was computed as one minus Shannon entropy normalized by log2 of the number of productive unique sequences. For each patient and control, public and private clones were evaluated within the 100 most prevalent clones. Susac-specific clones were defined as absent from healthy and MS cohorts, 1052 published viral clones and other ImmuneACCESS disease sequences. Through fastp at Q25 and MiXCR, TCRdb rebuilt clones from the public reads, retaining in-frame beta chains. Each CDR3 protein gets just one entry, which takes the most common genes and DNA from the rows behind it. TCRdb's processing, not the study's, gives the V and J calls here. Present in this sample are approximately 190,000 distinct CDR3 sequences, about 94% of which were seen just once. Together, the top ten hold 0.075% to 0.1% of the sample.

Measured from the cysteine to the phenylalanine, the CDR3 is 15 residues long. The kept DNA is CDR3 alone, 45 bases in frame from the first base. V and J are trimmed by 3 bases and 4 bases, and the gene matches miss 9 bases of the junction. From a lookup of the germline V gene (reference sequence), CDR1 and CDR2 are GTSNPN and SVGIG. The chain is assembled from TRBV30 and TRBJ2-3; 8 junctional bases match TRBD1. This receptor was identified in a human donor with Susac syndrome. The specimen sequenced was CD4+ T cells from PBMCs. The CDR3 here reads CAWSPGTGAADTQYF. At the DNA level, the sequence is TGTGCCTGGAGCCCGGGGACAGGCGCAGCAGATACGCAGTATTTT.